What follows describes a single T cell receptor (beta chain). This CDR3 comprises 14 residues. Germline V gene lookup returns CDR1 MNHEY and CDR2 SVGAGI. Trimming removed 2 bases at V and 2 bases at J, with 9 bases between. The protocol was immunoSEQ multiplex PCR, while the TCRdb copy is restricted to in-frame clones and leaves out a portion. The sample includes fewer than 250,000 clones, about nine tenths seen only once; the top ten take less than 3%. This entry belongs to a study of blood T cell repertoires in COVID-19. For the study at large: From T cells, B-cell-depleted T cells, or PBMCs came the material, which was cDNA or gDNA.

This rearrangement joins TRBV6-5 to TRBJ2-5; D perhaps matches TRBD2 (5 bases). This receptor was taken from a man aged 25-40 years with COVID-19, enrolled during active disease. Material for sequencing was peripheral blood. The CDR3 protein is CASSYVTGQETQYF. In DNA form, the CDR3 reads TGTGCCAGCAGTTACGTTACGGGGCAAGAGACCCAGTACTTC.